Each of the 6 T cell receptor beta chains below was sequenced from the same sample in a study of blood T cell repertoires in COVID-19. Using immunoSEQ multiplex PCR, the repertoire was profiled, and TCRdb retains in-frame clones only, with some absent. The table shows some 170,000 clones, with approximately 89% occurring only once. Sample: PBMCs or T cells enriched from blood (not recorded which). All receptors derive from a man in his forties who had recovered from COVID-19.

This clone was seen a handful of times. CDR3 sequence (DNA): TGTGCCAGCAGTGAGTTTAGGGGGACAGCGATTAGCAATCAGCCCCAGCATTTT. Its translation is CASSEFRGTAISNQPQHF. The rearrangement uses TRBV6-1 and TRBJ1-5, with 7 bases identical to TRBD1. The CDR3 runs to 18 residues. Germline values: CDR1 MNHNS, CDR2 SASEGT. J was trimmed by 0 bases and V by 3 bases; bases with no gene match: 11.

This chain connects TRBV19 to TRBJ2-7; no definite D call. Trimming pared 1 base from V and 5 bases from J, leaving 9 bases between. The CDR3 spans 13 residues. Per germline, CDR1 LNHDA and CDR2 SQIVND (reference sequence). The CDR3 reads CASSIGRRNEQYF. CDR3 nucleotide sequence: TGTGCCAGTAGTATAGGACGCAGGAACGAGCAGTACTTC.

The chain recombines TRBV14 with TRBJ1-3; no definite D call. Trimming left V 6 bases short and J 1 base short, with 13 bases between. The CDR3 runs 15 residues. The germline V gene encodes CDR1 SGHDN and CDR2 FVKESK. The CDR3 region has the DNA TGTGCCAGCAGAGAGGGTATGACTTCTGGAAACACCATATATTTT. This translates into CASREGMTSGNTIYF.

The CDR3 nucleotides are TGTGCCAGAAGCTTGGGACAGGTGAACACTGAAGCTTTCTTT. This encodes CARSLGQVNTEAFF. This chain joins TRBV5-3 and TRBJ1-1, with a possible D match to TRBD1 (6 bases). TRBV5-3 is an open reading frame, and its role is uncertain. V dropped 0 bases and J dropped 0 bases, with 6 bases sitting between them. The CDR3 extends over 14 amino acids.

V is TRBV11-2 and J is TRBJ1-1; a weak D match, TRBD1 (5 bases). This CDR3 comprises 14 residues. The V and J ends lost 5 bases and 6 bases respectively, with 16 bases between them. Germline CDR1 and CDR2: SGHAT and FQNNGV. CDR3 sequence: CASSHLQGRAEAFF. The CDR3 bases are TGTGCCAGCAGCCACCTTCAGGGAAGGGCTGAAGCTTTCTTT.

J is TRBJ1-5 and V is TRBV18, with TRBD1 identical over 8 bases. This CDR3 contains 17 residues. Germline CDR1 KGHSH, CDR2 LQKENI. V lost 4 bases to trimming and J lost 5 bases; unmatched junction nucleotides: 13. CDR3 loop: CASSLYSQGAPDQPQHF. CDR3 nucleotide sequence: TGTGCCAGCTCACTCTATAGTCAGGGGGCTCCTGATCAGCCCCAGCATTTT.